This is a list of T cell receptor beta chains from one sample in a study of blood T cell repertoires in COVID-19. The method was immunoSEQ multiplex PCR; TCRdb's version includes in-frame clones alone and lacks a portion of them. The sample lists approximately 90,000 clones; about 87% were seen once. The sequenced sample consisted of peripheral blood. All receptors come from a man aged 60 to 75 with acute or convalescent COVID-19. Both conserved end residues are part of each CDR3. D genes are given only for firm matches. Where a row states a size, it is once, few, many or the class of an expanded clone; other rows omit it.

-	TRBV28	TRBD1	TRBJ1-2	CASSLTGDYGYTF	TGTGCCAGCAGTTTGACAGGGGACTATGGCTACACCTTC
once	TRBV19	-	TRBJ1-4	CASSMKSIANEKLFF	TGTGCCAGTAGTATGAAGAGTATTGCTAATGAAAAACTGTTTTTT
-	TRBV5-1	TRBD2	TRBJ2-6	CASSPAGGLSGANVLTF	TGCGCCAGCAGCCCCGCGGGGGGCCTCTCTGGGGCCAACGTCCTGACTTTC
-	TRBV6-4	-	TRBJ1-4	CASSREAGDEKLFF	TGTGCCAGCAGCCGCGAGGCAGGGGATGAAAAACTGTTTTTT
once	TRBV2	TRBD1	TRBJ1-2	CASSEEGATGGYGYTF	TGTGCCAGCAGTGAAGAAGGGGCCACAGGGGGCTATGGCTACACCTTC
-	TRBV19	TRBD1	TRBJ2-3	CASSIARVRGLEDTQYF	TGTGCCAGTAGTATAGCCCGCGTCAGGGGGCTGGAAGATACGCAGTATTTT
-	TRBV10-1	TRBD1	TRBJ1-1	CASNAGGTNTEAFF	TGCGCCAGCAACGCAGGGGGTACGAACACTGAAGCTTTCTTT
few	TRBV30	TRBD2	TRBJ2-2	CAWAPGLAGTGELFF	TGTGCCTGGGCACCGGGACTAGCGGGCACCGGGGAGCTGTTTTTT
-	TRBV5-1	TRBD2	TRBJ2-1	CASSSFSAGLANNEQFF	TGCGCCAGCAGCTCTTTTAGTGCGGGACTAGCTAACAATGAGCAGTTCTTC
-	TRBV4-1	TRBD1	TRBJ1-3	CASSQVDRGGNTIYF	TGCGCCAGCAGCCAAGTGGACAGGGGTGGAAACACCATATATTTT
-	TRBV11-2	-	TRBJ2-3	CASSLYTRGQGGDTQYF	TGTGCCAGCAGCTTATATACTCGGGGTCAGGGGGGAGATACGCAGTATTTT
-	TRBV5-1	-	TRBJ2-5	CASSLGGGQETQYF	TGCGCCAGCAGCTTGGGAGGTGGCCAAGAGACCCAGTACTTC
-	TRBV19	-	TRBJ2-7	CASSIWQGEDEQYF	TGTGCCAGTAGTATCTGGCAGGGGGAGGACGAGCAGTACTTC
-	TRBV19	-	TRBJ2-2	CASSMGQNTGELFF	TGTGCCAGTAGTATGGGACAGAACACCGGGGAGCTGTTTTTT
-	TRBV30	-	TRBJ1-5	CAWSEGVSNQPQHF	TGTGCCTGGAGTGAGGGGGTTAGCAATCAGCCCCAGCATTTT
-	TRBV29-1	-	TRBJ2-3	CSVEVNLLNTQYF	TGCAGCGTTGAGGTTAATCTATTGAATACGCAGTATTTT
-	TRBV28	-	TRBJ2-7	CASSILDKNSYEQYF	TGTGCCAGCAGTATATTAGACAAAAACTCCTACGAGCAGTACTTC
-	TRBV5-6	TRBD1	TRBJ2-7	CASSRLTGGNYEQYF	TGTGCCAGCAGCCGTTTGACAGGGGGTAACTACGAGCAGTACTTC
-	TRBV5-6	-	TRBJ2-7	CASSLATRVPYEQYF	TGTGCCAGCAGCTTGGCGACTAGGGTCCCCTACGAGCAGTACTTC
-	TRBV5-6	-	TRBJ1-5	CASSLGRGGLGNQPQHF	TGTGCCAGCAGCTTGGGGCGTGGAGGGTTGGGCAATCAGCCCCAGCATTTT
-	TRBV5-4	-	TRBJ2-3	CASSLGAALPSTDTQYF	TGTGCCAGCAGCTTGGGGGCAGCTCTACCTAGCACAGATACGCAGTATTTT
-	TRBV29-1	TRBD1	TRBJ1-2	CSVEDPRQGMGYGYTF	TGCAGCGTTGAAGATCCGCGACAGGGGATGGGCTATGGCTACACCTTC
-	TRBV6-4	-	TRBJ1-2	CASSVGDTTSGYTF	TGTGCCAGCAGTGTCGGGGATACAACAAGTGGCTACACCTTC
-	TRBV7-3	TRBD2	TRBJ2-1	CASSFRLASSYNEQFF	TGTGCCAGCAGCTTTAGACTAGCGAGCTCCTACAATGAGCAGTTCTTC
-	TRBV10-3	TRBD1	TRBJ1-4	CAISESGTGGINGGGEKLFF	TGTGCCATCAGTGAGTCTGGGACAGGCGGCATAAACGGTGGGGGTGAAAAACTGTTTTTT
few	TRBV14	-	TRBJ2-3	CASSRRAGLDTQYF	TGTGCCAGCAGCCGGAGGGCAGGGTTAGATACGCAGTATTTT
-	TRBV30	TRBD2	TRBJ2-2	CAWSELAGGTGELFF	TGTGCCTGGAGCGAACTAGCGGGAGGAACCGGGGAGCTGTTTTTT
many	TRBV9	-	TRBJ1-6	CASSVNRDSYNSPLHF	TGTGCCAGCAGCGTAAACCGGGACTCCTATAATTCACCCCTCCACTTT
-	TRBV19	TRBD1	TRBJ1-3	CASSITGTGLLRILGNTIYF	TGTGCCAGTAGTATCACCGGGACAGGGTTATTAAGGATTCTGGGAAACACCATATATTTT
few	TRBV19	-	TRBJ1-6	CASSSSGNSPLHF	TGTGCCAGTAGTAGCTCGGGAAATTCACCCCTCCACTTT
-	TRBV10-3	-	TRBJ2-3	CATINREEGTDTQYF	TGTGCCACCATTAACCGGGAAGAGGGAACAGATACGCAGTATTTT
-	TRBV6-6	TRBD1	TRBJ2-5	CASSRGTGGGKTQYF	TGTGCCAGCAGCCGAGGGACAGGGGGCGGGAAGACCCAGTACTTC
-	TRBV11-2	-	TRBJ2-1	CASSLGQGLNEQFF	TGTGCCAGCAGCTTAGGACAAGGATTAAATGAGCAGTTCTTC
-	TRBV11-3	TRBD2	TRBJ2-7	CASSPSGSPYEQYF	TGTGCCAGCAGCCCTAGCGGATCTCCCTACGAGCAGTACTTC
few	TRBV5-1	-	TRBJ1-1	CASSLEPGTLNTEAFF	TGCGCCAGCAGCTTGGAACCGGGGACACTGAACACTGAAGCTTTCTTT
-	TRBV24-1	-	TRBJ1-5	CATSHPDGAQHF	TGTGCCACCAGCCATCCGGACGGGGCCCAGCATTTT
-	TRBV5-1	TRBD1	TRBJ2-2	CASTRLGTGTNTGELFF	TGCGCCAGCACCCGCCTTGGGACAGGGACGAACACCGGGGAGCTGTTTTTT
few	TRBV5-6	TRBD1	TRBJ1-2	CASSKAPGTGSPYGYTF	TGTGCCAGCAGCAAGGCTCCCGGGACAGGGTCACCGTATGGCTACACCTTC
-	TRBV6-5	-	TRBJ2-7	CASNSGPVYEQYF	TGTGCCAGCAATTCGGGTCCAGTTTACGAGCAGTACTTC
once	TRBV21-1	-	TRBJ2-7	CASSALTRETGKDYEQYF	TGTGCCAGCAGCGCTTTAACCCGGGAGACAGGGAAGGACTACGAGCAGTACTTC
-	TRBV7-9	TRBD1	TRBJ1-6	CASSAPLTGANSPLHF	TGTGCCAGCAGCGCCCCCCTGACAGGGGCTAATTCACCCCTCCACTTT
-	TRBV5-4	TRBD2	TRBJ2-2	CASRTPSGRDNGELFF	TGTGCCAGCAGGACCCCGAGCGGGAGGGACAACGGGGAGCTGTTTTTT
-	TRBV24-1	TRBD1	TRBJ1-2	CATSDRTGDGYTF	TGTGCCACCAGTGATAGGACAGGGGATGGCTACACCTTC
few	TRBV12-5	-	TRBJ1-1	CASAPGSTEAFF	TGTGCTAGTGCCCCAGGATCCACTGAAGCTTTCTTT
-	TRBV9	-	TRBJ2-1	CASSVRGLGRDNEQFF	TGTGCCAGCAGCGTGAGAGGGCTGGGCCGAGACAATGAGCAGTTCTTC
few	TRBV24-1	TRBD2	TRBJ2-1	CATSETSGNPHEQFF	TGTGCCACCAGTGAGACTAGCGGGAATCCCCATGAGCAGTTCTTC
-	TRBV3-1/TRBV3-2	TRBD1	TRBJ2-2	CASTAGTGGPGELFF	TGTGCCAGCACCGCTGGGACAGGGGGCCCCGGGGAGCTGTTTTTT
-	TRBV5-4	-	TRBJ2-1	CASRLEVGGEFF	TGTGCCAGCAGACTCGAGGTAGGGGGTGAGTTCTTC
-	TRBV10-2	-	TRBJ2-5	CASSVAVPVVETQYF	TGCGCCAGCTCGGTAGCGGTTCCGGTAGTGGAGACCCAGTACTTC
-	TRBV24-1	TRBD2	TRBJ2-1	CATSAPSGDNEQFF	TGTGCCACCAGTGCTCCTAGCGGCGACAATGAGCAGTTCTTC
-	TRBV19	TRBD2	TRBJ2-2	CASKRGAGGDTGELFF	TGTGCCAGTAAGAGGGGCGCGGGAGGGGACACCGGGGAGCTGTTTTTT
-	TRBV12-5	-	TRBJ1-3	CASGLRGPPSGNTIYF	TGTGCTAGTGGTCTCAGGGGACCCCCTTCTGGAAACACCATATATTTT
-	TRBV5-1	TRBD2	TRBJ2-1	CASSFSGGLSNEQFF	TGCGCCAGCAGCTTTAGCGGGGGCCTTAGCAATGAGCAGTTCTTC
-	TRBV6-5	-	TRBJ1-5	CASTTARGNQPQHF	TGTGCCAGCACCACCGCGCGTGGCAATCAGCCCCAGCATTTT
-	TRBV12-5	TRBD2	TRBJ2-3	CASGLGGLAGSASTDTQYF	TGTGCTAGTGGTTTGGGGGGGCTAGCGGGGTCAGCTAGCACAGATACGCAGTATTTT